The 9 T cell receptor beta chains below come from one sample, sequenced in a study of technical replicates of blood from a few donors. The data were produced by immunoSEQ multiplex PCR, yet TCRdb's version contains in-frame clones alone and is incomplete. This repertoire shows around 72,000 clones, around nine tenths found once; its top ten account for about 0.4%. Source material: T cells isolated from PBMCs. These receptor sequences come from a human donor in good health.

The chain is built from TRBV14 and TRBJ1-5; D is perhaps TRBD1 (5 bases). The CDR3 is 14 residues long. Germline CDR1 reads SGHDN; CDR2 reads FVKESK. Between the trimmed V and J ends, which lost 4 bases and 7 bases, there was a span of 14 bases. CDR3 loop: CASSPLTAGQPQHF. The CDR3, as DNA: TGTGCCAGCAGCCCTCTGACAGCTGGGCAGCCCCAGCATTTT. Variable domain in full (rest from reference TRBV14 and TRBJ1-5): EAGVTQFPSHSVIEKGQTVTLRCDPISGHDNLYWYRRVMGKEIKFLLHFVKESKQDESGMPNNRFLAERTGGTYSTLKVQPAELEDSGVYFCASSPLTAGQPQHFGDGTRLSIL.

This chain links TRBV5-4 with TRBJ1-1; D ambiguous. There are 15 residues in the CDR3. V was shortened by 0 bases and J by 1 base, with 10 bases between the two germline ends. Germline lookup yields CDR1 SGHNT and CDR2 YYREEE (reference sequence). CDR3 sequence: CASSLGGVRNTEAFF. The CDR3 nucleotides are TGTGCCAGCAGCTTGGGAGGCGTCAGGAACACTGAAGCTTTCTTT.

The chain links TRBV30 to TRBJ1-4; TRBD1 is a possible D gene (5 bases). The CDR3 length is 13 residues. The germline CDR1 and CDR2 sequences are GTSNPN and SVGIG (reference sequence). V was trimmed by 3 bases and J by 8 bases, leaving 13 bases between them. The CDR3 DNA is TGTGCCTGGAGCGCGGGACGGGCGGAAAAACTGTTTTTT. Its protein product is CAWSAGRAEKLFF.

V usage is TRBV11-2 and J usage is TRBJ2-7; 9 positions agree with TRBD1. The V gene's germline CDR1 is SGHAT and CDR2 FQNNGV. CDR3 length: 14 residues. Germline trimming cut 3 bases from V and 5 bases from J; bases unmatched to any gene: 5. CDR3 amino acids: CASSLGQGVHEQYF. The CDR3 region has the DNA TGTGCCAGCAGCTTGGGACAGGGTGTGCACGAGCAGTACTTC.

The chain has TRBV6-6 and TRBJ2-7, with D perhaps matching TRBD1 (5 bases). In germline, CDR1 is MNHNY, CDR2 SVGAGI (reference sequence). This CDR3 comprises 15 residues. V was pared by 5 bases and J by 1 base, with 15 bases between. CDR3 DNA: TGTGCCAGCAGTCCAGGGCCTGGACAATCCTACGAGCAGTACTTC. The encoded protein is CASSPGPGQSYEQYF.

This clone was recorded a few times. The V gene is TRBV5-4, the J gene TRBJ1-1; TRBD1 aligns across 8 bases. The CDR3 is 13 amino acids. V lost 4 bases, J lost 2 bases, and 1 base stayed unmatched. Germline V lookup: CDR1 SGHNT, CDR2 YYREEE (reference sequence). The CDR3 region is CASSGQGNTEAFF. The CDR3 DNA is TGTGCCAGCAGCGGACAGGGAAACACTGAAGCTTTCTTT.

The chain couples TRBV28 to TRBJ2-7, with 10 bases fitting TRBD1. This CDR3 contains 16 residues. The germline V gene encodes CDR1 MDHEN and CDR2 SYDVKM. Unmatched junction bases numbered 9, after V lost 5 bases and J lost 2 bases. The CDR3 region has the DNA TGTGCCAGCAGTCGACCGCCGGGACAGGGGACCTACGAGCAGTACTTC. Translation: CASSRPPGQGTYEQYF.

The V gene is TRBV6-4, the J gene TRBJ2-1; TRBD2 aligns across 7 bases. Germline V gene lookup returns CDR1 MRHNA and CDR2 SNTAGT. J gave up 3 bases and V 7 bases, and 9 bases lay outside the gene matches. This CDR3 spans 15 amino acids. Here the CDR3 reads CASNEKRGYYNEQFF. The CDR3 nucleotides are TGTGCCAGCAACGAGAAGCGGGGTTACTACAATGAGCAGTTCTTC.

The chain couples TRBV7-9 to TRBJ2-3; TRBD1 aligns across 10 bases. The V gene's germline CDR1 is SEHNR and CDR2 FQNEAQ (reference sequence). The CDR3 has 15 amino acids. V trimming: 4 bases; J trimming: 3 bases; junction bases outside the gene matches: 4. The CDR3 coding sequence is TGTGCCAGCAGCTGGACAGGGGGAAGTACAGATACGCAGTATTTT. Amino acid sequence: CASSWTGGSTDTQYF.